The text below deals with one T cell receptor beta chain. Its specific antigen is unknown. No quality values exist for individual bases; no much larger clone is one base distant. The source of the sample is a study of T cells in localized non-small cell lung cancer (dated by TCRdb to 2020 to 2021). Broadly, across the study: The study examined T cell repertoires in roughly 240 patients with early-stage NSCLC and compared tumors with uninvolved tumor-adjacent lungs. Of the NSCLC patients, 129 were male and about a hundred were female, and the mean age was approximately 69 years. The cohort consisted of approximately 240 treatment-naive NSCLC patients whose localized lung tumors had been resected. Points the paper makes about the study in general: The highest T cell clonality was observed in uninvolved tumor-adjacent lung, where clonality exceeded that of tumor, suggesting that antigenic responses were more focused in uninvolved tumor-adjacent lung. Because the study design was exploratory, TCR variables were selected using unadjusted p-values without false-discovery rate correction. Of the top 100 tumor clones, a median of approximately 60 were detected in paired uninvolved adjacent lung; approximately 30 were also among that lung's top 100. Because multi-region tumor sequencing was not done, intratumor heterogeneity could not be ruled out. Longer overall survival was associated with higher blood T cell density, whereas shorter survival was associated with higher adjacent-lung clonality.

At diagnosis, tumor, uninvolved tumor-adjacent lung and peripheral blood were collected and then preserved as a mix of FFPE and fresh-frozen material. For TCR repertoire profiling, blood samples were analyzed as peripheral blood mononuclear cells. The immunoSEQ Assay was used to sequence TCR beta CDR3 regions from DNA. In the paper's pipeline: T cell density was computed as TCR beta template counts normalized to usable DNA estimated by amplifying housekeeping genes. Using the preseqR package, richness was estimated by extrapolating to 120,000 templates for tissue samples and 400,000 templates for PBMC samples. Clonality was defined as one minus Pielou's evenness. Differential abundance testing on productive amino-acid clonotypes, with a minimum total count of 5 and an alpha of 0.1, was used to identify tissue-enriched TCRs. The Jaccard Index and the Morisita Overlap Index were used to measure how much the repertoires overlapped between compartments. TCR beta CDR3s were clustered by GLIPH together with public tetramer-defined viral CDR3s, and at least three viral sequences plus V-gene enrichment were required for viral motifs. TCRdb obtained this table from immuneACCESS and retained in-frame rearrangements with V and J assigned. These tables miss some clones; where compared with another copy, unresolved V genes account for less than half of the shortfall, and the remainder is unexplained. The D gene and trimming were derived from the DNA, and the V and J assignments and clone size from that table. Here the sample has some 50,000 clones; roughly 86% occur a single time. 15% to 20% of the sample rests with the top ten.

The TCR sequence derives from a female donor with stage II lung adenocarcinoma. The sequences come from PBMCs, collected before any cancer treatment.

Read as DNA, the sequence is TGTGCCAGCAGCCCCCAGGGAAAGGGCACTGAAGCTTTCTTT. The encoded protein is CASSPQGKGTEAFF. Rearrangement joined TRBV2 to TRBJ1-1, and TRBD1 may be the D gene, going by 5 matching bases. V sheds 6 bases and J sheds 4 bases, leaving 15 bases between their ends. CDR1 and CDR2, per the germline V gene, are SNHLY and FYNNEI. Spanning cysteine to phenylalanine, the CDR3 consists of 14 amino acids. Just CDR3 DNA is preserved here, 42 bases in frame from base 1.